This record covers a single TCR beta chain. Its specificity is unknown. TCRB was sequenced at Survey level resolution. TCRdb's copy holds only in-frame clones and misses some; the assay was immunoSEQ multiplex PCR. The table records over 4,500 clones, approximately 83% of them present only once. This specimen belongs to a study of follicular helper T cells after annual influenza vaccination. Study outcomes and limitations: Only roughly 9-20% of analyzed cells yielded productive TCRB sequences.

The CDR3 is 14 residues long. The ends lost 5 bases at V and 8 bases at J; junction bases unmatched: 8. The germline V gene encodes CDR1 SGHVS and CDR2 FQNEAQ. The time point is: 2015-2016 season, pre-vaccination. This chain joins TRBV7-8 and TRBJ2-2; TRBD1 matches 7 bases. The TCR was taken from an adult who received the influenza vaccine. The specimen comprised CXCR5+ CD38- circulating T follicular helper cells from blood, sampled on the day of influenza vaccination. The subset denotes: circulating Tfh, non-naive CD4+CXCR5+PD-1+ (ICOS+CD38+ or ICOS-CD38-). The CDR3 coding sequence is TGTGCCAGCAGCCTCGGAACAGGGGCTGGGGAGCTGTTTTTT. Its translation: CASSLGTGAGELFF. Supplemented by reference TRBV7-8 and TRBJ2-2, the full variable domain reads GAGVSQSPRYKVAKRGQDVALRCDPISGHVSLFWYQQALGQGPEFLTYFQNEAQLDKSGLPSDRFFAERPEGSVSTLKIQRTQQEDSAVYLCASSLGTGAGELFFGEGSRLTVL.